The T cell receptor (beta chain) under discussion was sequenced for a study of cytomegalovirus exposure and HLA in healthy donors. Whole-study results and caveats: Reportedly, fewer N-insertions than the approximately 700-donor mean appeared in an Asian-associated ancestry cluster in a later analysis. HLA alleles showed associations with around 15,000 TCR beta sequences in a later analysis, at a 0.05 false discovery rate.

60 Vbeta and 13 Jbeta primers were used in PCR. The data were produced by immunoSEQ multiplex PCR, yet TCRdb's version contains in-frame clones alone and is incomplete. The sample lists 100,000 to 150,000 clones; about four fifths were seen once. This clone was observed a few times. Its antigen remains unidentified. The sequence was obtained from a man aged 18 to 30 in good health and CMV-seronegative. The sequenced material came from PBMCs.

In DNA, the CDR3 is TGTGCCAGCAGGGGACAGGGAGCGGGAAGCACTGAAGCTTTCTTT. Translated, it gives CASRGQGAGSTEAFF. The chain couples TRBV6-6 to TRBJ1-1; TRBD1 agrees at 9 bases. Germline V gives CDR1 MNHNY, CDR2 SVGAGI (reference sequence). CDR3 length: 15 amino acids. V trimming: 6 bases; J trimming: 4 bases; junction bases outside the gene matches: 9.